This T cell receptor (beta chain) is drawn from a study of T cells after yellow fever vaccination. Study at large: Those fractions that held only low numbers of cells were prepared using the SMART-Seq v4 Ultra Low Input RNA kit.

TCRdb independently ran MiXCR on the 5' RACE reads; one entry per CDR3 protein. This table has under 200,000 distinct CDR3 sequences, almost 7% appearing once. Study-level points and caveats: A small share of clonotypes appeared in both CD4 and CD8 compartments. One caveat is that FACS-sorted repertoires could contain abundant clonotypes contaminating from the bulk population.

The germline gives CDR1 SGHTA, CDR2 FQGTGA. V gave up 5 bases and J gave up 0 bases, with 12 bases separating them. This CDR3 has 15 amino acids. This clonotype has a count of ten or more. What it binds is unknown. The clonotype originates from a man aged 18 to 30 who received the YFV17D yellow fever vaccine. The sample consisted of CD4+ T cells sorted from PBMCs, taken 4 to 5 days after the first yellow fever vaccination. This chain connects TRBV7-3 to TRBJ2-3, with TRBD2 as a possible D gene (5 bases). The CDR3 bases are TGTGCCAGCAGCCCCCACTGGACTAGCACAGATACGCAGTATTTT. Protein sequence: CASSPHWTSTDTQYF.